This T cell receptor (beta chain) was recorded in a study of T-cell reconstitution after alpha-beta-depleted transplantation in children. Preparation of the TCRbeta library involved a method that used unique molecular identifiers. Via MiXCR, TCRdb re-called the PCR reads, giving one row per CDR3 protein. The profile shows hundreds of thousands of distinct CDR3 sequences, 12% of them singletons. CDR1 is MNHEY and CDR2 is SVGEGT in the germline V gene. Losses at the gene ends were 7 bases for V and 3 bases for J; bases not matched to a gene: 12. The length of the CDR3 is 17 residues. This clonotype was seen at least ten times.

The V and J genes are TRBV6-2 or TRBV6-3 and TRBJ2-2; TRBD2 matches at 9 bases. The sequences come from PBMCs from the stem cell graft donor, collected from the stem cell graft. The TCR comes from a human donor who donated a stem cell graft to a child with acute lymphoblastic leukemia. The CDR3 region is CASKDRMTSGHTGELFF. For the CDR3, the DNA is TGTGCCAGCAAGGACAGGATGACTAGCGGTCACACCGGGGAGCTGTTTTTT.